Following are 28 T cell receptor beta chains from one sample sequenced in a study of T-cell memory formation after mild COVID-19. TCRdb reprocessed the 5' RACE reads via MiXCR and lists one record per CDR3 protein. Of about 340,000 distinct CDR3 sequences listed, 10% to 15% were seen once; the top ten hold over 20%. The sample consisted of PBMCs or a T cell subset sorted from them (not recorded which). These receptors all stem from a young man who had mild COVID-19 (a few samples of this study predate the infection). Cell type and time point are not known.

Only a few counts were recorded for this clonotype. The CDR3 nucleotides are TGTGCCAGCAGCTTAGAGGGGGTACTGGGCTACACCTTC. Translating gives CASSLEGVLGYTF. The genes are TRBV7-6 and TRBJ1-2; TRBD1 is a possible D gene (6 bases). Trimming removed 1 base from V and 8 bases from J, with 11 bases in between. The CDR3 has 13 residues. The germline gives CDR1 SGHVS, CDR2 FNYEAQ.

This clonotype was counted between two and nine times. One end of the junction varies from germline; a read error may be responsible. V and J are TRBV12-3 or TRBV12-4 and TRBJ2-3, with TRBD2 matching over 11 bases. The CDR3 loop spans 14 amino acids. CDR3 region: CASSVAGGQGTQYF. CDR3 coding DNA: TGTGCCAGCAGTGTAGCGGGGGGGCAGGGTACGCAGTATTTT.

The chain recombines TRBV6-2 or TRBV6-3 with TRBJ1-1; D gene ambiguous. Germline assignment: CDR1 MNHEY and CDR2 SVGEGT. With 6 bases removed from V and 10 bases from J, the gap between germline ends came to 18 bases. CDR3 length: 13 amino acids. The CDR3 sequence: CASSPPLGRRAFF. CDR3 DNA: TGTGCCAGCAGCCCACCCCTCGGGAGAAGAGCTTTCTTT.

This chain connects TRBV6-6 to TRBJ2-1, with 9 bases fitting TRBD2. This CDR3 comprises 16 residues. The germline CDR1 and CDR2 sequences are MNHNY and SVGAGI (reference sequence). V lost 0 bases, J lost 4 bases, and 4 bases stayed unmatched. In DNA, the CDR3 is TGTGCCAGCAGTTACTCTGGACTAGCGCCGTACAATGAGCAGTTCTTC. Translating it yields CASSYSGLAPYNEQFF.

This chain uses TRBV27 with TRBJ2-7; D call uncertain. There are 13 residues in the CDR3. V was clipped by 5 bases and J by 9 bases, with 17 bases between them. Germline V CDR1 and CDR2: MNHEY, SMNVEV (reference sequence). CDR3 sequence (DNA): TGTGCCAGCAGTCCCCCCGGCTACGGCGGGCAGTACTTC. Translated: CASSPPGYGGQYF.

This clonotype was counted a few times. The chain is built from TRBV4-3 and TRBJ2-7; 9 nucleotides agree with TRBD1. The CDR3 contains 17 residues. The V gene's germline CDR1 is LGHNA and CDR2 YSLEER. The V gene end was trimmed by 0 bases and the J gene end by 4 bases; junction bases not matched to a gene: 10. This chain's CDR3 is CASSQDPRTGVLYEQYF. The CDR3 bases are TGCGCCAGCAGCCAAGATCCGAGGACAGGGGTCTTGTACGAGCAGTACTTC.

The chain recombines TRBV29-1 with TRBJ2-1; D is unclear. Germline-derived CDR1 and CDR2 are SQVTM and ANQGSEA. The CDR3 is 12 amino acids. Trimming left V 3 bases short and J 5 bases short, with 8 bases between. The CDR3 spells CSVDFWDNEQFF. CDR3 DNA sequence: TGCAGCGTTGATTTTTGGGACAATGAGCAGTTCTTC.

This clonotype turned up a few times. The gene calls are TRBV13 and TRBJ1-4, with unresolved D. The CDR3 is made up of 15 amino acids. The germline V and J ends were trimmed by 5 bases and 6 bases, with 16 bases remaining between them. Germline CDR1 is PRHDT and CDR2 is FYEKMQ (reference sequence). The CDR3 protein is CASSLSRGDHEKLFF. For the CDR3, the DNA is TGTGCCAGCAGCCTCTCCCGGGGAGATCATGAAAAACTGTTTTTT.

The V and J genes are TRBV6-2 or TRBV6-3 and TRBJ2-7, with a tentative D call TRBD1 (5 bases). This CDR3 spans 12 amino acids. V was trimmed by 6 bases and J by 6 bases, leaving 12 bases between them. The germline CDR1 and CDR2 sequences are MNHEY and SVGEGT. CDR3 sequence (DNA): TGTGCCAGCAGAAGCCCAGGGTTCGAGCAGTACGTC. It translates to CASRSPGFEQYV.

This clonotype was observed a handful of times. The chain combines TRBV24-1 with TRBJ2-3, with 11 bases lining up with TRBD2. Looked up from germline, CDR1 is KGHDR and CDR2 is SFDVKD. The CDR3 has 18 residues. The ends lost 3 bases at V and 0 bases at J; junction bases unmatched: 7. The CDR3: CATSDRASGGLSTDTQYF. DNA for the CDR3: TGTGCCACCAGTGATAGGGCTAGCGGGGGGCTCAGCACAGATACGCAGTATTTT.

This chain uses TRBV11-2 with TRBJ2-1, with 10 bases fitting TRBD2. The germline V gene has CDR1 SGHAT and CDR2 FQNNGV. J gave up 6 bases and V 0 bases, and 8 bases lay outside the gene matches. The CDR3 is made up of 17 amino acids. CDR3 bases: TGTGCCAGCAGCTTAGATCCGGGCCTAGCGGGGGTCAATGAGCAGTTCTTC. It translates to CASSLDPGLAGVNEQFF.

The chain has TRBV27 and TRBJ2-5, with 7 bases lining up with TRBD1. The CDR3 length is 14 residues. Germline V gives CDR1 MNHEY, CDR2 SMNVEV (reference sequence). Germline trimming cut 6 bases from V and 1 base from J; bases unmatched to any gene: 5. CDR3 DNA sequence: TGTGCCAGCAGCCTGACAGGGAGCCAAGAGACCCAGTACTTC. Protein product: CASSLTGSQETQYF.

This clonotype was seen a handful of times. The V and J genes are TRBV20-1 and TRBJ2-7; 12 bases map to TRBD2. Trimming took 3 bases from V and 4 from J; bases not matched to a gene: 4. Germline V CDR1 and CDR2: DFQATT, SNEGSKA (reference sequence). The length of the CDR3 is 14 residues. The CDR3 here is CSASASGGAYEQYF. For the CDR3, the DNA is TGCAGTGCTAGCGCTAGCGGGGGGGCGTACGAGCAGTACTTC.

Here the CDR3 DNA reads TGTGCCAGCAGCGTAGAATTAGGGAGCGTCTACGAGCAGTACTTC. As protein: CASSVELGSVYEQYF. This chain connects TRBV9 to TRBJ2-7, with a possible D match to TRBD2 (5 bases). Germline V gene lookup returns CDR1 SGDLS and CDR2 YYNGEE. This CDR3 has 15 residues. Trimming left V 0 bases short and J 3 bases short, with 13 bases between.

The V gene is TRBV7-9, the J gene TRBJ1-2; D might be TRBD1 (5 bases). Germline loops: CDR1 SEHNR, CDR2 FQNEAQ (reference sequence). This CDR3 has 16 residues. V lost 5 bases, J lost 3 bases, and 19 bases lay in between. The CDR3 protein is CASSLVGVGLDYGYTF. DNA for the CDR3: TGTGCCAGCAGCCTGGTCGGGGTGGGGCTTGACTATGGCTACACCTTC.

There are a few counts of this clonotype. This chain links TRBV4-3 with TRBJ1-6; TRBD1 aligns across 7 bases. Germline values: CDR1 LGHNA, CDR2 YSLEER. The CDR3 has 16 residues. Losses at the gene ends were 4 bases for V and 9 bases for J; bases not matched to a gene: 12. CDR3 amino acids: CASSRSPDREGSPLHF. The CDR3 coding sequence is TGCGCCAGCAGCCGCTCGCCCGACAGGGAGGGTTCACCCCTCCACTTT.

This clonotype was picked up a small number of times. This chain links TRBV12-3 or TRBV12-4 with TRBJ2-2, with TRBD2 matching 8 bases. This CDR3 spans 15 amino acids. V lost 7 bases, J lost 0 bases, and 4 bases stayed unmatched. In nucleotides, the CDR3 is TGTGCCAGCACCTTTAGCGGGGCGAACACCGGGGAGCTGTTTTTT. It is translated as CASTFSGANTGELFF.

This clonotype was seen many times. The chain combines TRBV11-2 with TRBJ1-3; possibly TRBD1 for D (5 bases). V was trimmed by 5 bases and J by 14 bases, leaving 19 bases between them. This CDR3 is built from 13 residues. Germline assignment: CDR1 SGHAT and CDR2 FQNNGV. In nucleotides, the CDR3 is TGTGCCAGCAGCAAAAACCGGGACGCACTCTTATATTTT. Protein sequence: CASSKNRDALLYF.

The table lists this clonotype with many counts. The CDR3 reads CASSLRGPGQAEGYTF. CDR3 sequence (DNA): TGTGCCAGCAGCTTAAGGGGCCCTGGACAGGCGGAGGGCTACACCTTC. V is TRBV7-2 and J is TRBJ1-2; TRBD1 aligns across 7 bases. There are 16 residues in the CDR3. CDR1 is SGHTA and CDR2 is FQGNSA in the germline V gene. J was trimmed by 8 bases and V by 2 bases; bases with no gene match: 14.

The J gene is TRBJ2-5, the V gene TRBV3-1; a possible D gene is TRBD2 (5 bases). This CDR3 has 15 amino acids. Trimming took 3 bases from V and 0 from J, leaving 11 bases between them. The V gene's germline CDR1 is LGHDT and CDR2 YNNKEL (reference sequence). The CDR3 nucleotides read TGTGCCAGCAGCCAGAGAGGACTTAACCAAGAGACCCAGTACTTC. Its translation: CASSQRGLNQETQYF.

V is TRBV20-1 and J is TRBJ2-3, with 10 bases that match TRBD2. Germline lookup yields CDR1 DFQATT and CDR2 SNEGSKA (reference sequence). With V trimmed by 4 bases and J by 3 bases, 4 bases remained unmatched. The CDR3 spans 14 residues. CDR3 region: CSAIPSGGTDTQYF. Here the CDR3 DNA reads TGCAGTGCTATACCTAGCGGGGGTACAGATACGCAGTATTTT.

CDR3: CSVNPGQGLVTF. In DNA, the CDR3 is TGCAGCGTTAATCCGGGACAGGGATTGGTCACCTTC. The rearrangement links TRBV29-1 to TRBJ1-2; 9 bases fit TRBD1. Losses at the gene ends were 5 bases for V and 13 bases for J; bases not matched to a gene: 11. Germline values: CDR1 SQVTM, CDR2 ANQGSEA. The CDR3 length is 12 residues.

This clonotype was seen a few times. The CDR3 DNA is TGTGCCAGTCGGGAGGGGGTAGCCAAAAACATTCAGTACTTC. Translating it yields CASREGVAKNIQYF. J is TRBJ2-4 and V is TRBV19; 8 bases agree with TRBD2. This CDR3 contains 14 residues. The V and J ends lost 8 bases and 0 bases, in that order; junction bases with no gene match: 3. CDR1 and CDR2 (germline): LNHDA, SQIVND (reference sequence).

The chain recombines TRBV18 with TRBJ1-1; 7 nucleotides agree with TRBD1. This CDR3 region has 14 residues. Trimming took 6 bases from V and 3 from J; bases not matched to a gene: 7. The germline V gene encodes CDR1 KGHSH and CDR2 LQKENI. Written as DNA, the CDR3 is TGTGCCAGCTCCGCTTGGGACAGTTACACTGAAGCTTTCTTT. Translating gives CASSAWDSYTEAFF.

This clonotype has more than one count but fewer than ten. This chain uses TRBV7-9 with TRBJ2-7; TRBD1 aligns across 7 bases. Germline CDR1 and CDR2: SEHNR and FQNEAQ (reference sequence). CDR3 size: 17 residues. The CDR3 sequence: CASSFAPPDRAGPQMEV. CDR3 in DNA: TGTGCCAGCAGCTTTGCCCCTCCTGACAGGGCCGGGCCCCAGATGGAGGTC.

There are many counts of this clonotype. J is TRBJ2-3 and V is TRBV4-1, with D possibly being TRBD1 (6 bases). In germline, CDR1 is MGHRA, CDR2 YSYEKL. The CDR3 totals 15 residues. V dropped 5 bases and J dropped 2 bases, with 14 bases sitting between them. CDR3 nucleotides: TGCGCCAGCAGCTCAGGGGAGCGGTTCACAGATACGCAGTATTTT. It specifies CASSSGERFTDTQYF.

This clonotype was detected only a few times. J is TRBJ1-1 and V is TRBV5-1; D may be TRBD1 (5 bases). Trimming stripped 2 bases from V and 0 bases from J, with 20 bases between. Germline loops: CDR1 SGHRS, CDR2 YFSETQ. The CDR3 has 18 residues. CDR3 sequence reads: CASSFGRVGAIMNTEAFF. CDR3 sequence (DNA): TGCGCCAGCAGCTTCGGTCGCGTAGGGGCGATCATGAACACTGAAGCTTTCTTT.

The chain couples TRBV7-2 to TRBJ2-5; 7 bases match TRBD2. CDR3 length equals 14 residues. Germline V gene sequence: CDR1 SGHTA, CDR2 FQGNSA. V trimming: 5 bases; J trimming: 5 bases; junction bases outside the gene matches: 8. The CDR3 coding sequence is TGTGCCAGCAGCCGGGACTACTTAAGTGAGACCCAGTACTTC. It yields the protein CASSRDYLSETQYF.